These 22 T cell receptor beta chains were sequenced from one sample in a study of blood T cell repertoires in COVID-19. The table came from immunoSEQ multiplex PCR; TCRdb's copy has only in-frame clones and leaves some out. The data contain approximately 180,000 clones, around 76% of them seen just once; the ten biggest clones take up about 8.4%. The sequencing input was peripheral blood. All receptors come from a woman in her seventies with acute or convalescent COVID-19.

This clone appeared a single time. V usage is TRBV5-8 and J usage is TRBJ2-5; a weak D match, TRBD2 (6 bases). The V and J ends lost 1 base and 5 bases respectively, with 15 bases between them. This CDR3 has 15 amino acids. Germline CDR1 SGHTS, CDR2 YDEGEE. CDR3 bases: TGTGCCAGCAGCTTGCTCTCGCGGGGTTTGGAGACCCAGTACTTC. This gives the protein CASSLLSRGLETQYF.

This rearrangement joins TRBV5-6 to TRBJ1-2, with a weak D call TRBD1 (6 bases). This CDR3 is 15 amino acids long. V dropped 2 bases and J dropped 7 bases, with 18 bases sitting between them. Germline assignment: CDR1 SGHDT and CDR2 YYEEEE. The chain's CDR3 is CASSLPTGGQTGYTF. The DNA of the CDR3 is TGTGCCAGCAGCTTACCAACTGGTGGACAGACTGGCTACACCTTC.

The V and J genes are TRBV10-2 and TRBJ1-4; TRBD1 might be the D (5 bases). The CDR3 is made up of 16 amino acids. The germline V gene encodes CDR1 WSHSY and CDR2 SAAADI. V was clipped by 3 bases and J by 0 bases, with 11 bases between them. The chain's CDR3 is CASSDQGLPTNEKLFF. The CDR3, as DNA: TGCGCCAGCAGTGACCAGGGACTGCCAACTAATGAAAAACTGTTTTTT.

This chain joins TRBV25-1 and TRBJ2-7, with TRBD1 matching over 8 bases. The CDR3 runs 18 residues. Germline CDR1 is MGHDK and CDR2 is SYGVNS. Trimming cost V 3 bases and J 3 bases; bases outside gene matches: 16. CDR3 amino acids: CASSDLGQEGSNVYEQYF. DNA for the CDR3: TGTGCCAGCAGTGACCTGGGACAGGAAGGTTCGAATGTCTACGAGCAGTACTTC.

Turning to this clone: The sample holds other DNA sequences that translate to the same CDR3. The chain is built from TRBV4-2 and TRBJ2-2; 8 bases agree with TRBD2. The CDR3 extends over 15 amino acids. Germline V gene data show CDR1 as LGHNA and CDR2 as YNFKEQ. V shed 2 bases and J 2 bases; nucleotides not matched to a gene: 1. DNA for the CDR3: TGTGCCAGCAGCCAAAGCGGGGGAAACACCGGGGAGCTGTTTTTT. Its protein is CASSQSGGNTGELFF.

CDR3 sequence reads: CASSLAAPGTGTNEAFF. Here the CDR3 DNA reads TGCGCCAGCAGCTTGGCCGCGCCAGGGACTGGCACGAATGAAGCTTTCTTT. The J gene is TRBJ1-1, the V gene TRBV5-1, with D possibly TRBD1 on 5 matching bases. Per germline, CDR1 SGHRS and CDR2 YFSETQ. The V end was cut by 0 bases, the J end by 7 bases, with 22 bases between. This CDR3 has 17 amino acids.

This clone was detected only once. This rearrangement joins TRBV11-2 to TRBJ2-7; unclear D gene. The germline V gene has CDR1 SGHAT and CDR2 FQNNGV. Deletions cut 4 bases from V and 3 bases from J, with 4 bases between. There are 11 residues in the CDR3. CDR3 bases: TGTGCCAGCAGCTCCCTCTACGAGCAGTACTTC. Its translation: CASSSLYEQYF.

The CDR3 DNA is TGTGCCAGCAGCGTGCTCGGGACAGAAAAAAATCAGCCCCAGCATTTT. As protein: CASSVLGTEKNQPQHF. The genes are TRBV28 and TRBJ1-5; 7 nucleotides align to TRBD1. This CDR3 is 16 amino acids long. The germline gives CDR1 MDHEN, CDR2 SYDVKM. V shed 6 bases and J 4 bases; nucleotides not matched to a gene: 12. The whole variable domain, filled in from reference TRBV28 and TRBJ1-5, reads DVKVTQSSRYLVKRTGEKVFLECVQDMDHENMFWYRQDPGLGLRLIYFSYDVKMKEKGDIPEGYSVSREKKERFSLILESASTNQTSMYLCASSVLGTEKNQPQHFGDGTRLSIL.

A few counts support this clone. The chain joins TRBV28 to TRBJ1-2; TRBD1 matches at 12 bases. Germline loops: CDR1 MDHEN, CDR2 SYDVKM. The length of the CDR3 is 15 residues. J gave up 4 bases and V 4 bases, and 4 bases lay outside the gene matches. The CDR3 DNA reads TGTGCCAGCAGTTCCGGGACAGGGGGCCTCTATGGCTACACCTTC. Translation: CASSSGTGGLYGYTF.

This chain joins TRBV3-1 (or the pseudogene TRBV3-2) and TRBJ1-1; tentatively, D is TRBD1 (5 bases). The CDR3 covers 16 residues. Trimming removed 1 base at V and 2 bases at J, with 14 bases between. CDR1 is LGHDT, CDR2 YNNKEL, per germline (reference sequence). The CDR3 DNA reads as TGTGCCAGCAGCCAAGGATCAGGTAGGGGTAACACTGAAGCTTTCTTT. The encoded protein is CASSQGSGRGNTEAFF.

This clone was seen a single time. This rearrangement joins TRBV5-1 to TRBJ1-3; D may be TRBD1 (5 bases). V was shortened by 3 bases and J by 3 bases, with 7 bases between the two germline ends. The CDR3 is made up of 13 amino acids. Germline values: CDR1 SGHRS, CDR2 YFSETQ. The CDR3 bases are TGCGCCAGCAGCTCGGGGGATGGAAACACCATATATTTT. As protein: CASSSGDGNTIYF.

This clone was observed a single time. The chain carries TRBV2 and TRBJ1-2; D uncertain. The CDR3 has 15 residues. Germline CDR1 and CDR2: SNHLY and FYNNEI. Trimming cost V 3 bases and J 8 bases, with 19 bases left between them. This CDR3 reads CASSEGGWGGRGYTF. CDR3 DNA sequence: TGTGCCAGCAGTGAGGGAGGTTGGGGAGGGAGAGGCTACACCTTC. Looking up the rest from reference TRBV2 and TRBJ1-2 gives the full variable domain: EPEVTQTPSHQVTQMGQEVILRCVPISNHLYFYWYRQILGQKVEFLVSFYNNEISEKSEIFDDQFSVERPDGSNFTLKIRSTKLEDSAMYFCASSEGGWGGRGYTFGSGTRLTVV.

This clone was seen a single time. Within the sample, other DNA sequences also encode this same CDR3. This chain joins TRBV7-2 and TRBJ2-7, with D perhaps TRBD1 (6 bases). This CDR3 comprises 12 residues. Germline V lookup: CDR1 SGHTA, CDR2 FQGNSA. With 5 bases removed from V and 4 bases from J, the gap between germline ends came to 9 bases. CDR3 DNA sequence: TGTGCCAGCAGCCTACAGGGTTACGAGCAGTACTTC. It is translated as CASSLQGYEQYF.

The J gene is TRBJ1-1, the V gene TRBV4-2; D perhaps matches TRBD1 (6 bases). Trimming removed 0 bases at V and 1 base at J, with 15 bases between. The CDR3 consists of 17 residues. Germline CDR1 and CDR2: LGHNA and YNFKEQ. The CDR3 bases are TGTGCCAGCAGCCAAGAATCTGGGGGCGGAGGGAACACTGAAGCTTTCTTT. It translates to CASSQESGGGGNTEAFF.

This clone was recorded only once. This sequence joins TRBV29-1 and TRBJ1-5; tentative D call: TRBD1 (5 bases). V was pared by 6 bases and J by 2 bases, with 14 bases between. Germline CDR1 SQVTM, CDR2 ANQGSEA. The CDR3 has 14 amino acids. The chain's CDR3 is CSVGEGAGNQPQHF. The CDR3 DNA reads TGCAGCGTGGGCGAAGGGGCAGGCAATCAGCCCCAGCATTTT.

This clone was detected a few times. J is TRBJ1-2 and V is TRBV5-4; 11 bases agree with TRBD1. Germline V gives CDR1 SGHNT, CDR2 YYREEE (reference sequence). With 0 bases clipped from V and 4 bases from J, the junction kept 5 bases outside the gene matches. This CDR3 region has 16 residues. CDR3 nucleotides: TGTGCCAGCAGCTTGGGGACAGGGGGCGCGTTCTATGGCTACACCTTC. The encoded protein is CASSLGTGGAFYGYTF.

This clone was seen just once. The V gene is TRBV9, the J gene TRBJ1-4; 11 nucleotides line up with TRBD1. CDR3 size: 15 residues. V lost 3 bases and J lost 6; bases outside the gene matches: 4. The V gene's germline CDR1 is SGDLS and CDR2 YYNGEE. CDR3 loop: CASSGGTGGHEKLFF. The CDR3 bases are TGTGCCAGCAGCGGAGGGACAGGGGGACATGAAAAACTGTTTTTT.

Worth noting for this clone: One base away lies a much larger clone, so this may be a sequencing read error. The chain links TRBV27 to TRBJ2-3; the D is unclear. The germline V gene has CDR1 MNHEY and CDR2 SMNVEV (reference sequence). Trimming pared 2 bases from V and 2 bases from J, leaving 5 bases between. This CDR3 spans 13 amino acids. The CDR3 spells CASSLGPTDTQYF. The CDR3 coding sequence is TGTGCCAGCAGTTTAGGGCCCACAGATACGCAGTATTTT.

This chain connects TRBV4-3 to TRBJ2-7; 8 bases fit TRBD1. CDR1 and CDR2 from the germline V gene are LGHNA and YSLEER. CDR3 length: 15 residues. The trim removed 3 bases at V and 0 bases at J, leaving 4 bases unmatched. Written as DNA, the CDR3 is TGCGCCAGCAGCCATAGGACAGGGAGCTCCTACGAGCAGTACTTC. This translates into CASSHRTGSSYEQYF.

The J gene is TRBJ2-1, the V gene TRBV19; TRBD1 aligns across 10 bases. Germline-derived CDR1 and CDR2 are LNHDA and SQIVND (reference sequence). This CDR3 has 16 amino acids. V shed 0 bases and J 9 bases; nucleotides not matched to a gene: 8. CDR3 loop: CASSIDLPTGGAEQFF. The CDR3, as DNA: TGTGCCAGTAGTATAGATCTGCCGACAGGGGGCGCTGAGCAGTTCTTC.

The gene calls are TRBV28 and TRBJ1-2, with D tentatively TRBD1 (5 bases). The V gene's germline CDR1 is MDHEN and CDR2 SYDVKM. Trimming pared 10 bases from V and 3 bases from J, leaving 18 bases between. This CDR3 has 14 amino acids. The CDR3 protein is CAINEAGPHYGYTF. The CDR3 coding sequence is TGTGCCATCAATGAGGCAGGGCCGCACTATGGCTACACCTTC.

The genes are TRBV27 and TRBJ1-1; D may be TRBD1 (5 bases). The germline gives CDR1 MNHEY, CDR2 SMNVEV (reference sequence). CDR3 length: 15 amino acids. V dropped 2 bases and J dropped 5 bases, with 15 bases sitting between them. CDR3: CASSLNTGVRTEAFF. CDR3 sequence (DNA): TGTGCCAGCAGTTTAAATACGGGGGTGAGGACTGAAGCTTTCTTT.